Following are 18 T cell receptor beta chains from one sample sequenced in a study of cytomegalovirus exposure and HLA in healthy donors. Both 60 Vbeta primers and 13 Jbeta primers went into the PCR. Assay: immunoSEQ multiplex PCR; the TCRdb copy retains only in-frame clones and omits some. The clone table shows about 42,000 clones, with the ten largest holding 1% to 1.5%. The specimen was PBMCs. The receptors here all came from a man aged 30 to 45 in good health and CMV-seronegative.

The chain has TRBV19 and TRBJ1-5, with 7 bases identical to TRBD1. CDR3 length equals 14 residues. Germline CDR1 reads LNHDA; CDR2 reads SQIVND (reference sequence). The junction had 7 bases not matched to a gene; V was cut back by 4 bases and J by 7 bases. CDR3 DNA sequence: TGTGCCAGTAGTAAGCAGGGGGGAAACCAGCCCCAGCATTTT. Amino acid sequence: CASSKQGGNQPQHF.

The chain uses TRBV19 and TRBJ2-2, with 10 nucleotides matching TRBD1. The CDR3 sequence is 18 residues long. With 0 bases clipped from V and 6 bases from J, the junction kept 10 bases outside the gene matches. Germline values: CDR1 LNHDA, CDR2 SQIVND (reference sequence). The CDR3 sequence is CASSIDPWDRGLSGELFF. CDR3 coding DNA: TGTGCCAGTAGTATAGATCCGTGGGACAGGGGACTTTCCGGGGAGCTGTTTTTT.

The chain is built from TRBV4-1 and TRBJ1-2, with a weak D call TRBD1 (6 bases). This CDR3 has 14 residues. The germline V and J ends were trimmed by 1 base and 8 bases, with 14 bases remaining between them. Per the germline V gene, CDR1 is MGHRA and CDR2 is YSYEKL. The CDR3 DNA reads TGCGCCAGCAGCCAAGGGCTAAGGGGGTTAGGCTACACCTTC. Translation gives CASSQGLRGLGYTF.

The rearrangement joins TRBV6-1 to TRBJ2-2, with 12 nucleotides matching TRBD2. V dropped 3 bases and J dropped 1; count of bases not matched to a gene: 9. The CDR3 length is 19 residues. Germline values: CDR1 MNHNS, CDR2 SASEGT. The CDR3: CASSDVLAGGPVNTGELFF. The CDR3 DNA sequence: TGTGCCAGCAGTGATGTGCTAGCGGGAGGGCCGGTGAACACCGGGGAGCTGTTTTTT.

The V call is TRBV9, the J call TRBJ2-2, with TRBD1 matching over 9 bases. Losses at the gene ends were 3 bases for V and 1 base for J; bases not matched to a gene: 1. The CDR3 extends over 15 amino acids. Germline CDR1 is SGDLS and CDR2 is YYNGEE. For the CDR3, the DNA is TGTGCCAGCAGCGCGGGACAGGGGAACACCGGGGAGCTGTTTTTT. Translated: CASSAGQGNTGELFF. The full variable domain, with the rest looked up from reference TRBV9 and TRBJ2-2, is DSGVTQTPKHLITATGQRVTLRCSPRSGDLSVYWYQQSLDQGLQFLIQYYNGEERAKGNILERFSAQQFPDLHSELNLSSLELGDSALYFCASSAGQGNTGELFFGEGSRLTVL.

Here the CDR3 DNA reads TGCGCCAGCAGCCAAGTTGAGGGCTATGGCTACACCTTC. This codes for CASSQVEGYGYTF. The gene calls are TRBV4-3 and TRBJ1-2; D gene ambiguous. This CDR3 spans 13 amino acids. Trimming cost V 1 base and J 4 bases, with 7 bases left between them. In germline, CDR1 is LGHNA, CDR2 YSLEER.

The chain combines TRBV4-2 with TRBJ2-7; 7 bases match TRBD2. The germline V gene has CDR1 LGHNA and CDR2 YNFKEQ. The V and J ends lost 4 bases and 3 bases, in that order; junction bases with no gene match: 3. The CDR3 spans 13 residues. Here the CDR3 DNA reads TGTGCCAGCAGCCTCGGACTAGACTACGAGCAGTACTTC. Protein sequence: CASSLGLDYEQYF.

V and J are TRBV4-3 and TRBJ2-2; 11 bases fit TRBD2. The CDR3 runs to 16 residues. CDR1 LGHNA and CDR2 YSLEER come from the germline V gene. J gave up 0 bases and V 6 bases, and 3 bases lay outside the gene matches. CDR3 bases: TGCGCCAGCAGTGGACTAGCGGGTGCGAACACCGGGGAGCTGTTTTTT. Translation: CASSGLAGANTGELFF.

This sequence joins TRBV7-9 and TRBJ2-2; tentative D call: TRBD1 (6 bases). This CDR3 is 13 amino acids long. Germline V gene lookup returns CDR1 SEHNR and CDR2 FQNEAQ (reference sequence). Between the trimmed V and J ends, which lost 8 bases and 1 base, there was a span of 8 bases. The CDR3 DNA is TGTGCCAGCGAGGACAGGAACACCGGGGAGCTGTTTTTT. Translated: CASEDRNTGELFF.

This chain connects TRBV4-1 to TRBJ2-2; no clear D. The germline V and J ends were trimmed by 0 bases and 0 bases, with 14 bases remaining between them. This CDR3 has 18 amino acids. The germline V gene has CDR1 MGHRA and CDR2 YSYEKL. The chain's CDR3 is CASSQDHPQYANTGELFF. DNA for the CDR3: TGCGCCAGCAGCCAAGATCACCCCCAGTACGCGAACACCGGGGAGCTGTTTTTT.

This rearrangement joins TRBV30 to TRBJ1-2; D not resolved. CDR3 length: 11 residues. Germline V gives CDR1 GTSNPN, CDR2 SVGIG (reference sequence). Trimming shortened V by 3 bases and J by 6 bases, and 8 bases separated the two germline ends. CDR3 sequence reads: CAWSMRNGYTF. The CDR3 DNA follows: TGTGCCTGGAGCATGAGGAATGGCTACACCTTC.

The V and J genes are TRBV9 and TRBJ2-4, with D perhaps TRBD1 (5 bases). This CDR3 contains 15 residues. CDR1 is SGDLS and CDR2 is YYNGEE in the germline V gene. The V and J ends lost 3 bases and 7 bases respectively, with 17 bases between them. The CDR3 is CASSAGEGAGNIQYF. CDR3 DNA sequence: TGTGCCAGCAGCGCAGGCGAAGGGGCTGGGAACATTCAGTACTTC.

The chain is built from TRBV11-2 and TRBJ1-1; perhaps TRBD1 as D (5 bases). Trimming took 5 bases from V and 3 from J, leaving 19 bases between them. Germline V CDR1 and CDR2: SGHAT, FQNNGV. The CDR3 spans 16 residues. The CDR3 region has the DNA TGTGCCAGCAGCCATGGATTGACAGCTCGGGACACTGAAGCTTTCTTT. It specifies CASSHGLTARDTEAFF.

The chain carries TRBV18 and TRBJ1-1; a possible D gene is TRBD1 (6 bases). V lost 6 bases and J lost 9, with 17 bases in between. Germline values: CDR1 KGHSH, CDR2 LQKENI. This CDR3 comprises 13 residues. The CDR3 region has the DNA TGTGCCAGCTCCCCCCCCTCCGACAGGAAAGCTTTCTTT. It translates to CASSPPSDRKAFF.

J is TRBJ2-3 and V is TRBV30; 7 nucleotides line up with TRBD1. Germline V gene lookup returns CDR1 GTSNPN and CDR2 SVGIG (reference sequence). With V trimmed by 0 bases and J by 2 bases, 5 bases remained unmatched. The CDR3 is 15 residues long. CDR3 amino acids: CAWSVGDRATDTQYF. CDR3 DNA sequence: TGTGCCTGGAGTGTCGGAGACAGGGCCACAGATACGCAGTATTTT.

This chain joins TRBV6-5 and TRBJ1-5; a possible D gene is TRBD1 (5 bases). In germline, CDR1 is MNHEY, CDR2 SVGAGI. The V end lost 5 bases, the J end lost 2 bases, and 13 bases lay between the germline ends. This CDR3 has 15 residues. The CDR3 here is CASSARGGRNQPQHF. The CDR3 coding sequence is TGTGCCAGCAGTGCAAGGGGAGGGCGCAATCAGCCCCAGCATTTT.

The chain couples TRBV15 to TRBJ2-7, with D perhaps matching TRBD2 (6 bases). V dropped 0 bases and J dropped 2 bases, with 11 bases sitting between them. Germline V lookup: CDR1 LNHNV, CDR2 YYDKDF (reference sequence). The CDR3 contains 15 residues. The CDR3 sequence: CATSRDLGGAYEQYF. CDR3 in DNA: TGTGCCACCAGCAGAGATCTTGGAGGGGCCTACGAGCAGTACTTC.

This chain links TRBV4-3 with TRBJ2-7; a weak D match, TRBD1 (7 bases). CDR1 and CDR2 from the germline V gene are LGHNA and YSLEER. Trimming removed 1 base from V and 7 bases from J, with 14 bases in between. The CDR3 extends over 14 amino acids. In DNA, the CDR3 is TGCGCCAGCAGCCAAGGTACAGGGGCGGGGGAGCAGTACTTC. Protein sequence: CASSQGTGAGEQYF.